This T cell receptor (beta chain) was captured in a study of T cell repertoires in cytomegalovirus infection. About the research overall: An indication of both CMV infection and matching HLA type came from public TCR beta signatures. Study-level results: Dominating the ex vivo response were HLA-C-restricted CMV-specific TCR beta clonotypes. Based on cumulative public TCR beta family frequency, carriers of CMV plus the relevant HLA were identified.

This clonotype turned up a few times. The antigen is not known. TCRdb reanalysed the reads using MiXCR and keeps one entry per CDR3 protein. The data hold roughly 500,000 distinct CDR3 sequences, with around a third observed a single time. The J segment lost 6 bases and the V segment lost 10 bases, leaving 9 bases of the junction unmatched. The CDR3 extends over 14 amino acids. CDR1 LNHDA and CDR2 SQIVND come from the germline V gene (reference sequence). The sample in question was cultured PBMCs, obtained from culture after CMV antigen stimulation. The TCR comes from a human donor in good health (CMV status not recorded). Some clones in this sample may be carry-over from other donors' samples. The chain joins TRBV19 to TRBJ2-4, with TRBD2 identical over 10 bases. CDR3: CATNPASGRNIQYF. CDR3 DNA: TGTGCCACTAATCCCGCTAGCGGGAGAAACATTCAGTACTTC.